This is a list of T cell receptor beta chains from one sample in a study of cytomegalovirus exposure and HLA in healthy donors. This table comes from immunoSEQ multiplex PCR, and its TCRdb copy is limited to in-frame clones, with some not included. The sample carries roughly 110,000 clones, roughly 70% recorded once. Material: PBMCs. These receptors were taken from a man aged 30-40 years in good health and CMV-seropositive. The CDR3 runs from the conserved cysteine through the conserved F or W. Each record gives: CDR3 protein, CDR3 DNA, D gene, V gene, J gene, clone size. D genes are given only for firm matches. For some rows the clone size is stated as once, few or many, or as a class when expanded; others skip it.

CASSLTPSGNLGDTQYF	TGTGCCAGCAGCTTGACCCCTAGCGGGAACTTGGGGGATACGCAGTATTTT	TRBD2	TRBV5-6	TRBJ2-3	.
CASTWGLAGGPQSSEQFF	TGCGCCAGCACCTGGGGTCTAGCGGGCGGCCCCCAGAGTAGTGAGCAGTTCTTC	TRBD2	TRBV5-1	TRBJ2-1	.
CASSLESRHVRNEQFF	TGTGCCAGCAGCTTAGAATCGAGGCACGTAAGGAATGAGCAGTTCTTC	.	TRBV7-2	TRBJ2-1	.
CASSPPGGGTEAFF	TGTGCCAGCTCACCACCGGGGGGGGGCACTGAAGCTTTCTTT	.	TRBV18	TRBJ1-1	.
CASSLSGGETQYF	TGTGCTAGCAGCTTGAGCGGGGGAGAGACCCAGTACTTC	TRBD2	TRBV7-7	TRBJ2-5	.
CASGLGLAGSTDTQYF	TGCGCCAGCGGCCTGGGACTAGCGGGTAGCACAGATACGCAGTATTTT	TRBD2	TRBV10-1	TRBJ2-3	.
CASSLVTSYNEQFF	TGTGCCAGCAGCCTAGTCACAAGTTACAATGAGCAGTTCTTC	.	TRBV9	TRBJ2-1	.
CASSYSNRGDSPLHF	TGTGCCAGCAGTTACTCGAACAGGGGGGATTCACCCCTCCACTTT	TRBD1	TRBV6-5	TRBJ1-6	.
CAISTGQGSTEAFF	TGTGCCATCAGCACGGGACAGGGGTCCACTGAAGCTTTCTTT	TRBD1	TRBV10-3	TRBJ1-1	.
CASSLPPGRDISTEAFF	TGTGCCAGCAGTTTACCCCCGGGGAGGGATATTAGCACTGAAGCTTTCTTT	.	TRBV28	TRBJ1-1	.
CASSEDRVDEKLFF	TGTGCCAGCAGCGAGGACAGGGTCGATGAAAAACTGTTTTTT	TRBD1	TRBV28	TRBJ1-4	.
CASSYTGVTEAFF	TGCGCCAGCAGCTATACAGGGGTCACTGAAGCTTTCTTT	TRBD1	TRBV5-1	TRBJ1-1	.
CASRRGGDTGELFF	TGTGCCAGCCGGCGGGGGGGCGACACCGGGGAGCTGTTTTTT	TRBD2	TRBV2	TRBJ2-2	.
CASSPGLSQETQYF	TGTGCCAGCAGCCCAGGGCTTTCGCAAGAGACCCAGTACTTC	.	TRBV9	TRBJ2-5	.
CASSKLAGANTGELFF	TGTGCCAGCAGTAAACTAGCGGGGGCGAACACCGGGGAGCTGTTTTTT	TRBD2	TRBV14	TRBJ2-2	.
CSVEGGTAGNTIYF	TGCAGCGTTGAGGGCGGGACGGCTGGAAACACCATATATTTT	.	TRBV29-1	TRBJ1-3	.
CASSLDWDRGSNQPQHF	TGTGCCAGCAGCTTAGATTGGGACAGGGGTAGCAATCAGCCCCAGCATTTT	TRBD1	TRBV11-3	TRBJ1-5	.
CAWSADYPNTGELFF	TGTGCCTGGAGTGCGGACTACCCGAACACCGGGGAGCTGTTTTTT	.	TRBV30	TRBJ2-2	.
CANSQGSGNTIYF	TGTGCCAACTCACAGGGGTCTGGAAACACCATATATTTT	TRBD1	TRBV28	TRBJ1-3	.
CASTTGGQDEQYF	TGTGCCAGTACGACAGGGGGCCAGGACGAGCAGTACTTC	TRBD1	TRBV19	TRBJ2-7	.
CASSIAYRADSPLHF	TGTGCCAGTAGTATAGCTTACAGGGCCGATTCACCCCTCCACTTT	.	TRBV19	TRBJ1-6	.
CASSLAGTGGYGYTF	TGTGCCAGCAGCTTAGCCGGGACAGGGGGCTATGGCTACACCTTC	TRBD1	TRBV7-2	TRBJ1-2	.
CASSRDGTGWGEKLFF	TGTGCCAGCAGCCGCGATGGGACAGGGTGGGGAGAAAAACTGTTTTTT	TRBD1	TRBV5-4	TRBJ1-4	few
CASSLASVYNEQFF	TGTGCCAGCAGCTTGGCTAGCGTCTACAATGAGCAGTTCTTC	.	TRBV11-3	TRBJ2-1	.
CASSPDQGPNGAQYF	TGTGCCAGCAGCCCAGATCAGGGTCCTAATGGGGCCCAGTACTTC	.	TRBV7-3	TRBJ2-5	few
CASSLFLAGEGDTQYF	TGTGCCAGCAGCCTCTTTCTAGCGGGGGAGGGAGATACGCAGTATTTT	TRBD2	TRBV13	TRBJ2-3	.
CATGGTGLTDTQYF	TGTGCCACCGGGGGGACAGGGCTGACAGATACGCAGTATTTT	TRBD1	TRBV6-6	TRBJ2-3	.
CASRPTGLNGEAFF	TGTGCCAGCAGGCCGACAGGGCTAAATGGTGAAGCTTTCTTT	TRBD1	TRBV7-2	TRBJ1-1	.
CASRNPGTGSYEQYF	TGTGCCAGCAGGAATCCGGGGACAGGCTCCTACGAGCAGTACTTC	TRBD1	TRBV2	TRBJ2-7	.
CAIPQGTGLNYGYTF	TGTGCCATCCCGCAGGGGACAGGGTTAAACTATGGCTACACCTTC	TRBD1	TRBV28	TRBJ1-2	.
CASSFSSSAASTEAFF	TGTGCCAGCTCATTTAGTAGTAGTGCCGCGAGTACTGAAGCTTTCTTT	.	TRBV18	TRBJ1-1	few
CASSYSRSSYNEQFF	TGTGCCAGCAGTTACTCCCGGAGCTCCTACAATGAGCAGTTCTTC	.	TRBV6-5	TRBJ2-1	.
CASSPGLTGNYEQYF	TGTGCCAGCAGCCCGGGATTGACAGGGAACTACGAGCAGTACTTC	TRBD1	TRBV9	TRBJ2-7	.
CASSRSTGGAETQYF	TGTGCCAGCAGTCGGAGCACAGGGGGCGCGGAGACCCAGTACTTC	TRBD1	TRBV28	TRBJ2-5	.
CASSSPGTSGDPDTQYF	TGTGCCAGCAGCAGTCCCGGGACTAGCGGGGACCCAGATACGCAGTATTTT	TRBD2	TRBV9	TRBJ2-3	few
CASSPGGTQYF	TGTGCCAGCAGCCCCGGCGGTACGCAGTATTTT	.	TRBV7-6	TRBJ2-3	.
CASSLAPGRDEKLFF	TGCGCCAGCAGCTTGGCCCCTGGGCGCGATGAAAAACTGTTTTTT	.	TRBV5-1	TRBJ1-4	.
CASSLYLSGSTDTQYF	TGCGCCAGCAGCTTGTATCTTAGCGGCAGCACAGATACGCAGTATTTT	.	TRBV5-1	TRBJ2-3	few
CASSGLAGEETQYF	TGTGCCAGCAGCGGGCTAGCAGGGGAAGAGACCCAGTACTTC	.	TRBV14	TRBJ2-5	.
CASSLTGEATNEKLFF	TGTGCCAGCAGCTTGACAGGGGAGGCAACTAATGAAAAACTGTTTTTT	TRBD1	TRBV28	TRBJ1-4	.
CASRQGIDQPQHF	TGCGCCAGTAGACAGGGTATAGATCAGCCCCAGCATTTT	TRBD1	TRBV5-1	TRBJ1-5	once
CASSQYNRREANYGYTF	TGTGCCAGCAGCCAATATAATAGGAGGGAAGCTAACTATGGCTACACCTTC	.	TRBV16	TRBJ1-2	.
CASSPLTGGSSGNTIYF	TGTGCCAGCTCACCCCTTACAGGGGGGAGCTCTGGAAACACCATATATTTT	TRBD1	TRBV18	TRBJ1-3	.
CSVVDVQGYSGNTIYF	TGCAGCGTTGTAGACGTCCAGGGCTACTCTGGAAACACCATATATTTT	.	TRBV29-1	TRBJ1-3	.
CASSQTGSTDTQYF	TGTGCCAGCAGTCAAACGGGGAGCACAGATACGCAGTATTTT	.	TRBV13	TRBJ2-3	.
CASSLREPRINEKLFF	TGTGCCAGCAGCTTACGAGAACCCAGGATTAATGAAAAACTGTTTTTT	.	TRBV7-8	TRBJ1-4	.
CASSLQGTGIREQFF	TGTGCCAGCAGCTTACAGGGGACAGGAATCAGGGAGCAGTTCTTC	TRBD1	TRBV7-8	TRBJ2-1	.
CASSLQGGGTEAFF	TGTGCCAGCAGTTTACAGGGAGGGGGCACTGAAGCTTTCTTT	.	TRBV6-5	TRBJ1-1	.
CASSGTGGNGYTF	TGTGCCAGCAGCGGGACAGGGGGAAATGGCTACACCTTC	TRBD1	TRBV2	TRBJ1-2	.
CASSVQGSGNTIYF	TGTGCCAGCAGCGTCCAGGGGTCTGGAAACACCATATATTTT	.	TRBV9	TRBJ1-3	.
CASSVETGGAFGELFF	TGTGCCAGCAGCGTAGAGACCGGGGGGGCATTCGGGGAGCTGTTTTTT	TRBD2	TRBV9	TRBJ2-2	.
CATGSGQGANNEQFF	TGTGCCACCGGCTCGGGACAGGGGGCCAACAATGAGCAGTTCTTC	TRBD1	TRBV15	TRBJ2-1	.
CASSDLTGNPKYF	TGTGCCAGCAGCGACCTAACAGGGAATCCGAAGTACTTC	.	TRBV9	TRBJ2-7	few
CASGLVPVGGANEQYF	TGTGCTAGTGGTTTGGTCCCCGTAGGTGGGGCAAACGAGCAGTACTTC	.	TRBV12-5	TRBJ2-7	few
CASSLARRGLNTEAFF	TGTGCCAGCAGCTTAGCTCGCAGGGGCCTCAACACTGAAGCTTTCTTT	.	TRBV7-3	TRBJ1-1	.
CASSAPEGRYGYTF	TGTGCCAGCAGTGCTCCTGAGGGGAGGTATGGCTACACCTTC	.	TRBV6-5	TRBJ1-2	once
CASSILGQSSGNTIYF	TGTGCCAGCTCAATCTTAGGACAGAGCTCTGGAAACACCATATATTTT	.	TRBV28	TRBJ1-3	.